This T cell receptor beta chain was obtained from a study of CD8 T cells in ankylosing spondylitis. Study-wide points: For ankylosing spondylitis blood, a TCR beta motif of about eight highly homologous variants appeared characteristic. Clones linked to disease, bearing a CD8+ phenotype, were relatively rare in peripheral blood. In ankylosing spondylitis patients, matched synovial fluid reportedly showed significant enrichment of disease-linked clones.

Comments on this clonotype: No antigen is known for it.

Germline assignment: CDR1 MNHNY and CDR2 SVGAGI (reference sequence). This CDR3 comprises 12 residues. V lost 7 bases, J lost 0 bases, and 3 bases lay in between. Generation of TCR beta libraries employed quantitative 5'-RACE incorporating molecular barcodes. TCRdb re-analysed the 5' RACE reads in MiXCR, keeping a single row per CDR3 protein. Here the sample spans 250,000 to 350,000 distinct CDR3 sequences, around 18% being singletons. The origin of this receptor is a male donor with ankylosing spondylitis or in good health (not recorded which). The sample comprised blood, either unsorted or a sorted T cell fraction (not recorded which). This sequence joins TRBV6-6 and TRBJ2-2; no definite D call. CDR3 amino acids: CASTANTGELFF. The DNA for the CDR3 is TGTGCCAGCACCGCGAACACCGGGGAGCTGTTTTTT.